Each of the 32 T cell receptor beta chains below was sequenced from the same sample in a study of PD-L1 blockade in urothelial cancer. Sequenced by immunoSEQ multiplex PCR; TCRdb stores in-frame clones only, minus some. Among about 95,000 clones listed, roughly 84% were seen once. Time point described: pretreatment peripheral blood. The sample consisted of PBMCs, taken around atezolizumab (anti-PD-L1) treatment. All receptors come from a man in his 60s with urothelial cancer.

The rearrangement links TRBV4-1 to TRBJ2-7; tentative D call: TRBD2 (5 bases). This CDR3 has 14 amino acids. The germline V gene encodes CDR1 MGHRA and CDR2 YSYEKL. With 1 base removed from V and 2 bases from J, the gap between germline ends came to 9 bases. The CDR3 loop reads CASSQGRETYEQYF. The DNA for the CDR3 is TGCGCCAGCAGCCAAGGACGGGAAACCTACGAGCAGTACTTC.

CDR3 region: CASSLGGAGPLEQYF. The CDR3 bases are TGCGCCAGCAGCTTGGGAGGGGCGGGGCCCCTCGAGCAGTACTTC. The rearrangement links TRBV5-1 to TRBJ2-7, with a weak D call TRBD2 (6 bases). Germline CDR1 reads SGHRS; CDR2 reads YFSETQ. The CDR3 covers 15 residues. The V end was cut by 0 bases, the J end by 6 bases, with 16 bases between.

This rearrangement joins TRBV5-3 to TRBJ1-3; 7 positions agree with TRBD1. TRBV5-3 is an open reading frame, and its role is uncertain. This CDR3 region has 19 residues. Losses at the gene ends were 4 bases for V and 1 base for J; bases not matched to a gene: 17. In nucleotides, the CDR3 is TGTGCCAGAAGCCCACCCCCGGGACAGTGGCACCTTTCTGGAAACACCATATATTTT. Encoded protein: CARSPPPGQWHLSGNTIYF.

The V gene is TRBV5-1, the J gene TRBJ1-2; 10 nucleotides match TRBD1. The CDR3 is 18 amino acids. V was clipped by 4 bases and J by 8 bases; unmatched bases: 20. Germline loops: CDR1 SGHRS, CDR2 YFSETQ. CDR3 sequence reads: CASSPHAHSTGGWAGYTF. CDR3 sequence (DNA): TGCGCCAGCAGCCCCCATGCGCACTCGACAGGGGGCTGGGCGGGCTACACCTTC.

This CDR3 reads CASSGLAGFTDTQYF. For the CDR3, the DNA is TGTGCCAGCAGTGGCCTAGCGGGTTTCACAGATACGCAGTATTTT. The rearrangement links TRBV28 to TRBJ2-3; 8 nucleotides agree with TRBD2. The germline CDR1 and CDR2 sequences are MDHEN and SYDVKM. The CDR3 has 15 residues. The trim removed 5 bases at V and 2 bases at J, leaving 6 bases unmatched.

The chain recombines TRBV11-2 with TRBJ1-2, with D hard to call. The germline CDR1 and CDR2 sequences are SGHAT and FQNNGV. The CDR3 length is 13 residues. The V end was cut by 4 bases, the J end by 2 bases, with 8 bases between. In DNA form, the CDR3 reads TGTGCCAGCAGCTGGGGAGAGAACTATGGCTACACCTTC. The encoded protein is CASSWGENYGYTF.

The V call is TRBV6-5, the J call TRBJ2-7, with TRBD1 matching over 7 bases. The trim removed 6 bases at V and 3 bases at J, leaving 5 bases unmatched. Germline-derived CDR1 and CDR2 are MNHEY and SVGAGI. CDR3 length equals 13 residues. DNA for the CDR3: TGTGCCAGCAGCCCGGGACAGCTCTACGAGCAGTACTTC. Encoded protein: CASSPGQLYEQYF.

The chain joins TRBV5-1 to TRBJ2-2; D is unclear. The CDR3 spans 17 residues. Germline V gene data show CDR1 as SGHRS and CDR2 as YFSETQ. V dropped 2 bases and J dropped 5 bases, with 19 bases sitting between them. CDR3 coding DNA: TGCGCCAGCAGCTTCGATCCTCTGGCGGAGTCGACCGGGGAGCTGTTTTTT. Amino acids: CASSFDPLAESTGELFF.

The chain has TRBV11-1 and TRBJ2-3; TRBD1 agrees at 7 bases. J lost 3 bases, V lost 5 bases, and 5 bases had no gene match. Per germline, CDR1 SGHAT and CDR2 FQDESV (reference sequence). The CDR3 spans 14 residues. The CDR3 spells CASSPETGTDTQYF. CDR3 nucleotide sequence: TGTGCCAGCAGCCCGGAGACAGGGACAGATACGCAGTATTTT.

The count of this clone is one. The rearrangement links TRBV5-1 to TRBJ2-5; 8 bases fit TRBD2. The V segment lost 4 bases and the J segment 5 bases; nucleotides outside the gene matches: 10. CDR1 is SGHRS and CDR2 is YFSETQ in the germline V gene. This CDR3 has 15 amino acids. The CDR3 spells CASSAAGTRGETQYF. The DNA of the CDR3 is TGCGCCAGCAGCGCCGCTGGGACTAGGGGGGAGACCCAGTACTTC.

The CDR3 protein is CASRLQGHETQYF. As DNA, the CDR3 is TGTGCCAGCAGGCTACAGGGGCACGAGACCCAGTACTTC. The chain uses TRBV7-9 and TRBJ2-5, with 7 nucleotides matching TRBD1. The CDR3 is 13 amino acids. V lost 6 bases, J lost 5 bases, and 6 bases stayed unmatched. Germline CDR1 SEHNR, CDR2 FQNEAQ (reference sequence).

The V and J genes are TRBV6-1 and TRBJ2-7, with 9 nucleotides matching TRBD1. V trimming: 8 bases; J trimming: 5 bases; junction bases outside the gene matches: 4. CDR3 size: 12 residues. The germline V gene encodes CDR1 MNHNS and CDR2 SASEGT. CDR3 nucleotides: TGTGCCAGCCGGACAGGGGTCCACGAGCAGTACTTC. This translates into CASRTGVHEQYF.

The genes are TRBV4-1 and TRBJ1-4; 7 bases map to TRBD1. Germline CDR1 reads MGHRA; CDR2 reads YSYEKL. V dropped 4 bases and J dropped 5; count of bases not matched to a gene: 10. This CDR3 is 16 amino acids long. CDR3 in DNA: TGCGCCAGCAGCCTCATTACAGGGGCAGGAAATGAAAAACTGTTTTTT. Translating gives CASSLITGAGNEKLFF.

The chain joins TRBV5-1 to TRBJ2-2, with 12 bases aligning to TRBD2. V was pared by 4 bases and J by 4 bases, with 8 bases of the junction left unmatched. Per the germline V gene, CDR1 is SGHRS and CDR2 is YFSETQ. The CDR3 is 17 amino acids. The CDR3 sequence: CASSPSSGGDVTGELFF. The CDR3 DNA sequence: TGCGCCAGCAGCCCTTCTAGCGGGGGGGATGTCACCGGGGAGCTGTTTTTT.

About this clone itself: The CDR3 does not end in the conserved phenylalanine or tryptophan, so this is likely a read error. It is unclear where the CDR3 begins or ends on the DNA, so no DNA is shown, and the CDR3 is as TCRdb lists it. This rearrangement joins TRBV30 to TRBJ1-5. The CDR3 contains 8 residues when both ends are counted. The germline V gene encodes CDR1 GTSNPN and CDR2 SVGIG (reference sequence). CDR3 residues: CAWSAPGR.

The chain uses TRBV7-8 and TRBJ1-1; D may be TRBD1 (5 bases). V lost 5 bases, J lost 2 bases, and 18 bases lay in between. The CDR3 has 16 residues. Germline V gene data show CDR1 as SGHVS and CDR2 as FQNEAQ. DNA of the CDR3: TGTGCCAGCAGCCCGACGTGGGGGGGACTAAACACTGAAGCTTTCTTT. Amino acids: CASSPTWGGLNTEAFF.

The J gene is TRBJ1-1, the V gene TRBV28; D ambiguous. CDR3 length equals 11 residues. Germline V lookup: CDR1 MDHEN, CDR2 SYDVKM. With 4 bases removed from V and 6 bases from J, the gap between germline ends came to 6 bases. The CDR3, as DNA: TGTGCCAGCAGTTCCTCCCCTGAAGCTTTCTTT. Its protein product is CASSSSPEAFF.

This clone was detected once. The CDR3 loop reads CASSLVLSIGTPYEQYF. CDR3 coding DNA: TGTGCCAGCAGCTTAGTGCTATCCATCGGGACACCCTACGAGCAGTACTTC. This chain links TRBV7-6 with TRBJ2-7; perhaps TRBD1 as D (6 bases). Germline V lookup: CDR1 SGHVS, CDR2 FNYEAQ. V gave up 1 base and J gave up 2 bases, with 18 bases separating them. CDR3 length equals 17 residues.

The chain carries TRBV11-3 and TRBJ2-7; weak D call: TRBD2 (6 bases). Per germline, CDR1 SGHNT and CDR2 YENEEA. This CDR3 is 12 amino acids long. Trimming removed 3 bases from V and 6 bases from J, with 9 bases in between. CDR3 sequence: CASSLGGLEQYF. As DNA, the CDR3 is TGTGCCAGCAGCTTGGGGGGACTCGAGCAGTACTTC.

V usage is TRBV28 and J usage is TRBJ2-5; TRBD2 is a possible D gene (6 bases). CDR1 is MDHEN, CDR2 SYDVKM, per germline. This CDR3 region has 14 residues. V gave up 6 bases and J gave up 5 bases, with 16 bases separating them. The CDR3 is CASSTPGGGETQYF. CDR3 in DNA: TGTGCCAGCAGCACCCCCGGGGGTGGGGAGACCCAGTACTTC. Combining the CDR3 with reference TRBV28 and TRBJ2-5 gives the whole variable domain DVKVTQSSRYLVKRTGEKVFLECVQDMDHENMFWYRQDPGLGLRLIYFSYDVKMKEKGDIPEGYSVSREKKERFSLILESASTNQTSMYLCASSTPGGGETQYFGPGTRLLVL.

This rearrangement joins TRBV7-9 to TRBJ1-1; no definite D call. Germline lookup yields CDR1 SEHNR and CDR2 FQNEAQ (reference sequence). The CDR3 has 15 residues. V shed 5 bases and J shed 1 base, with 14 bases lying between them. The CDR3 loop is CASSPGPSGNTEAFF. The CDR3 DNA sequence: TGTGCCAGCAGCCCGGGTCCTTCGGGGAACACTGAAGCTTTCTTT.

The chain employs TRBV28 and TRBJ2-5; 10 bases are a match to TRBD1. The CDR3 is 13 amino acids. Germline CDR1 is MDHEN and CDR2 is SYDVKM. After removal of 4 bases from V and 6 bases from J, the junction contained 2 bases not matched to a gene. The CDR3 sequence: CASSWGQGQTQYF. CDR3 DNA sequence: TGTGCCAGCAGTTGGGGACAGGGGCAGACCCAGTACTTC.

This clone was picked up a small number of times. The chain recombines TRBV5-5 with TRBJ2-7; 7 nucleotides agree with TRBD2. CDR3 size: 15 residues. With 0 bases clipped from V and 3 bases from J, the junction kept 6 bases outside the gene matches. Germline values: CDR1 SGHKS, CDR2 YYEKEE (reference sequence). The DNA for the CDR3 is TGTGCCAGCAGCTTGGCCCCGGGAGGAGGCTACGAGCAGTACTTC. It translates to CASSLAPGGGYEQYF.

The rearrangement joins TRBV7-3 to TRBJ2-1, with unresolved D. CDR1 is SGHTA and CDR2 is FQGTGA in the germline V gene. The CDR3 runs to 12 residues. V was clipped by 2 bases and J by 8 bases, with 7 bases between them. CDR3 region: CASSLSGYEQFF. As DNA, the CDR3 is TGTGCCAGCAGCTTATCTGGCTATGAGCAGTTCTTC.

The chain recombines TRBV28 with TRBJ2-2; D is possibly TRBD1 (6 bases). CDR3 length: 15 amino acids. The germline V gene encodes CDR1 MDHEN and CDR2 SYDVKM. Trimming removed 9 bases from V and 1 base from J, with 15 bases in between. This CDR3 is CASMTGAKNTGELFF. Here the CDR3 DNA reads TGTGCCAGTATGACAGGAGCGAAGAACACCGGGGAGCTGTTTTTT.

The CDR3 region has the DNA TGCGCCAGCAGCCAAGAGGGGGGATACTACAATGAGCAGTTCTTC. Protein sequence: CASSQEGGYYNEQFF. V gene TRBV4-1 combines with J gene TRBJ2-1; D may be TRBD2 (6 bases). The V gene's germline CDR1 is MGHRA and CDR2 YSYEKL. Trimming stripped 0 bases from V and 3 bases from J, with 9 bases between. This CDR3 spans 15 amino acids.

This chain connects TRBV7-7 to TRBJ2-3, with D possibly matching TRBD2 (7 bases). V shed 5 bases and J shed 2 bases, with 14 bases lying between them. This CDR3 contains 15 residues. Germline CDR1 SSHAT, CDR2 FNYEAQ (reference sequence). Here the CDR3 DNA reads TGTGCCAGCAGCCCCGGGGGGCAATTCACAGATACGCAGTATTTT. Translating gives CASSPGGQFTDTQYF.

The rearrangement uses TRBV20-1 and TRBJ2-1, with 7 bases matching TRBD2. V lost 7 bases to trimming and J lost 9 bases; unmatched junction nucleotides: 6. The CDR3 has 11 residues. Germline V gene lookup returns CDR1 DFQATT and CDR2 SNEGSKA (reference sequence). CDR3 region: CSVPTGGEQFF. The CDR3, as DNA: TGCAGTGTGCCCACGGGGGGTGAGCAGTTCTTC.

The table lists this clone with a few counts. The CDR3 sequence is CASSGGRAYEQYF. CDR3 DNA: TGCGCCAGCAGTGGGGGGCGGGCCTACGAGCAGTACTTC. The chain recombines TRBV10-2 with TRBJ2-7, with a tentative D call TRBD1 (6 bases). V dropped 4 bases and J dropped 2 bases, with 9 bases sitting between them. The germline V gene has CDR1 WSHSY and CDR2 SAAADI. The CDR3 sequence is 13 residues long.

This clone came up a few times. The chain is built from TRBV15 and TRBJ2-7; tentatively, D is TRBD2 (5 bases). V lost 5 bases and J 3 bases, leaving 14 bases between the germline ends. The CDR3 totals 14 residues. Germline lookup yields CDR1 LNHNV and CDR2 YYDKDF (reference sequence). Here the CDR3 reads CATSRSDWGYEQYF. In DNA form, the CDR3 reads TGTGCCACCAGCCGTTCGGACTGGGGCTACGAGCAGTACTTC.

V is TRBV18 and J is TRBJ2-3, with 10 bases aligning to TRBD1. Trimming removed 3 bases from V and 4 bases from J; junction bases left unmatched: 7. Germline CDR1 KGHSH, CDR2 LQKENI. The CDR3 is made up of 16 amino acids. For the CDR3, the DNA is TGTGCCAGCTCACCCGGGACAGGGGTTGGCGCAGATACGCAGTATTTT. Protein sequence: CASSPGTGVGADTQYF.

The CDR3 DNA reads as TGTGCCAGCATCGGGGGTACCTCCTACGAGCAGTACTTC. Encoded protein: CASIGGTSYEQYF. The rearrangement joins TRBV6-1 to TRBJ2-7; tentatively, D is TRBD2 (6 bases). Trimming shortened V by 7 bases and J by 0 bases, and 10 bases separated the two germline ends. The CDR3 totals 13 residues. CDR1 and CDR2 from the germline V gene are MNHNS and SASEGT.